The rows below give T cell receptor beta chains drawn from one sample of a study of naive and memory T cell subsets. One entry per CDR3 protein results from TCRdb running MiXCR on the UMI-ligation and nested PCR reads. Counted here are 140,000 to 150,000 distinct CDR3 sequences, about 15% occurring once; the ten biggest clones make up roughly 0.14%. Input material: naive CD4+ T cells from blood. The receptor set was obtained from a human donor in good health. CDR3s include the opening cysteine and the closing phenylalanine or tryptophan. D genes are given only for firm matches.

V: TRBV9
D: .
CDR3: CASSAGSLQETQYF

V: TRBV29-1
D: .
CDR3: CSVARQTGEQYF

V: TRBV27
D: .
CDR3: CASSLSEAGRNEQYF

V: TRBV5-1
D: TRBD1
CDR3: CASSPATGGYTDTQYF

V: TRBV12-3/TRBV12-4
D: .
CDR3: CVYGGNTGELFF

V: TRBV20-1
D: .
CDR3: CSAPLSLRTYEQYF

V: TRBV10-3
D: TRBD1
CDR3: CAISTGQGMGEKLFF

V: TRBV10-2
D: TRBD1
CDR3: CASSENMRLTGRTEAFF

V: TRBV11-1
D: TRBD2
CDR3: CASSLDSGRASDTQYF

V: TRBV27
D: TRBD1
CDR3: CASSSGQGTYNEQFF

V: TRBV5-1
D: .
CDR3: CASSLGQLPHEQYF

V: TRBV5-1
D: TRBD1
CDR3: CASSLEGQGQSIQYF

V: TRBV10-3
D: .
CDR3: CAAQGGVADTQYF

V: TRBV2
D: .
CDR3: CASSVANSYEQYF

V: TRBV6-2/TRBV6-3
D: TRBD1
CDR3: CASSWETGLGAFF

V: TRBV20-1
D: .
CDR3: CSARLPGGTEAFF

V: TRBV3-1
D: TRBD2
CDR3: CASSQDWGASGTYNEQFF

V: TRBV19
D: TRBD1
CDR3: CASMTGTGFLEYEAFF

V: TRBV2
D: .
CDR3: CASSEAEANYGYTF

V: TRBV25-1
D: .
CDR3: CASSPDTTGGYTF

V: TRBV7-9
D: TRBD2
CDR3: CASSPRGLAGTDTQYF

V: TRBV10-3
D: .
CDR3: CAISEPAWGTQYF

V: TRBV12-3/TRBV12-4
D: .
CDR3: CASRASVTDTQYF

V: TRBV28
D: .
CDR3: CASSLGIRYEQYF

V: TRBV2
D: .
CDR3: CASGLARETQYF

V: TRBV30
D: TRBD2
CDR3: CAWSNLAGVTGELFF

V: TRBV20-1
D: TRBD2
CDR3: CSARAPGLQLRVQFF

V: TRBV6-5
D: TRBD1
CDR3: CASSSKRDSRSYEQYF

V: TRBV7-9
D: TRBD1
CDR3: CASSARQGTTNEKLFF

V: TRBV5-1
D: .
CDR3: CASSFDQETQYF

V: TRBV5-1
D: TRBD2
CDR3: CASSPTPGLAGGPDTQYF

V: TRBV4-1
D: .
CDR3: CASSQDWSGPTAGANVLTF

V: TRBV5-1
D: .
CDR3: CASSRGSGVWADTQYF

V: TRBV6-2/TRBV6-3
D: .
CDR3: CASSYSPRGRSGYEQYF

V: TRBV9
D: TRBD1
CDR3: CASSGQGAAHEQYF

V: TRBV20-1
D: .
CDR3: CSASIRGVSSPLHF

V: TRBV5-6
D: TRBD2
CDR3: CASSWGTSRRNEQFF

V: TRBV29-1
D: .
CDR3: CSVGETVHNTEAFF

V: TRBV20-1
D: .
CDR3: CSARFRGVSNQPQHF

V: TRBV6-5
D: .
CDR3: CASSKRQPSNYGYTF

V: TRBV6-5
D: TRBD2
CDR3: CASSRLAGGQYEQYF

V: TRBV7-9
D: TRBD2
CDR3: CASSRLAGADEQFF

V: TRBV20-1
D: .
CDR3: CSAMRTTDTQYF

V: TRBV24-1
D: TRBD1
CDR3: CATSDPGQGGTDTQYF

V: TRBV20-1
D: TRBD1
CDR3: CSAETGSNYGYTF

V: TRBV5-5
D: TRBD1
CDR3: CASSLGQGANTGELFF

V: TRBV18
D: .
CDR3: CASSPPAIETQYF

V: TRBV6-4
D: .
CDR3: CASSRVISGANTGELFF

V: TRBV28
D: TRBD2
CDR3: CASSLAGGSGELFF

V: TRBV14
D: TRBD2
CDR3: CASSQPLAGGNEQFF

V: TRBV7-2
D: TRBD2
CDR3: CASSPVGGYQGEQYF

V: TRBV20-1
D: .
CDR3: CSTPASQGSETQYF

V: TRBV2
D: .
CDR3: CASREGGPQHF

V: TRBV12-3/TRBV12-4
D: .
CDR3: CASSTRGGQLSGANVLTF

V: TRBV18
D: .
CDR3: CASSPSEGYEQYF

V: TRBV12-3/TRBV12-4
D: .
CDR3: CASSFPRREQYF

V: TRBV19
D: TRBD1
CDR3: CASSPRDRAQETQYF

V: TRBV20-1
D: .
CDR3: CSASTMGNQPQHF

V: TRBV29-1
D: .
CDR3: CSVEDWDNPFSGNTIYF

V: TRBV12-3/TRBV12-4
D: TRBD1
CDR3: CASRRTGGLYEQYF